Listed below are T cell receptor beta chains from one sample, sequenced in a study of T cell responses to AZD1222 COVID-19 vaccine. The assay was immunoSEQ multiplex PCR, and TCRdb's table has in-frame clones only and misses some. The sample includes hundreds of thousands of clones, almost 95% of them seen just once. The sequenced sample was peripheral blood, obtained 28 days after the second AZD1222 dose. The receptors stem from an adult who received the AZD1222 COVID-19 vaccine. CDR3s include the opening cysteine and the closing phenylalanine or tryptophan. Each record gives: CDR3 protein, CDR3 DNA, clone size, V gene, J gene, D gene. A D gene is named only where the DNA matches it firmly. Expanded clones get a size class; other rows say once, few or many, or leave the size out.

CDR3: CASSTGLFNEQFF; DNA: TGTGCCAGCAGTACGGGACTCTTCAATGAGCAGTTCTTC; size: -; V: TRBV12-3/TRBV12-4; J: TRBJ2-1; D: -
CDR3: CASSLRNTEAFF; DNA: TGTGCCAGCAGTTTGCGAAACACTGAAGCTTTCTTT; size: -; V: TRBV28; J: TRBJ1-1; D: -
CDR3: CASRKGERENTEAFF; DNA: TGTGCCAGCAGGAAAGGGGAGAGGGAGAACACTGAAGCTTTCTTT; size: -; V: TRBV21-1; J: TRBJ1-1; D: -
CDR3: CASSPGVVNEQFF; DNA: TGTGCTAGCAGCCCAGGGGTTGTCAATGAGCAGTTCTTC; size: -; V: TRBV7-7; J: TRBJ2-1; D: -
CDR3: CASRAPRAAGELFF; DNA: TGTGCCAGCAGAGCACCCCGGGCGGCGGGGGAGCTGTTTTTT; size: -; V: TRBV2; J: TRBJ2-2; D: -
CDR3: CATSEGTGPYEQYF; DNA: TGTGCCACCAGTGAAGGGACAGGCCCCTACGAGCAGTACTTC; size: -; V: TRBV24-1; J: TRBJ2-7; D: TRBD1
CDR3: CASSLFPGEETQYF; DNA: TGCGCCAGCAGCTTGTTTCCAGGGGAAGAGACCCAGTACTTC; size: -; V: TRBV5-1; J: TRBJ2-5; D: -
CDR3: CASSLDLGLAKNIQYF; DNA: TGTGCCAGCAGCTTAGATCTAGGGTTAGCCAAAAACATTCAGTACTTC; size: -; V: TRBV11-2; J: TRBJ2-4; D: -
CDR3: CASSFGQGGDEQFF; DNA: TGCGCCAGCAGTTTTGGACAGGGTGGGGATGAGCAGTTCTTC; size: -; V: TRBV5-1; J: TRBJ2-1; D: TRBD1
CDR3: CASSTGTRINSPLHF; DNA: TGTGCCAGCAGTACCGGGACACGGATCAATTCACCCCTCCACTTT; size: -; V: TRBV7-8; J: TRBJ1-6; D: -
CDR3: CSASPGHVTNQPQHF; DNA: TGCAGTGCTAGTCCGGGACATGTTACTAATCAGCCCCAGCATTTT; size: -; V: TRBV20-1; J: TRBJ1-5; D: -
CDR3: CATAQGRFYGYTF; DNA: TGTGCCACCGCTCAGGGACGGTTCTATGGCTACACCTTC; size: -; V: TRBV19; J: TRBJ1-2; D: -
CDR3: CASSSRDTFATNEKLFF; DNA: TGTGCCAGTAGTTCCCGGGACACCTTTGCAACTAATGAAAAACTGTTTTTT; size: -; V: TRBV19; J: TRBJ1-4; D: -
CDR3: CASSYSHRELYF; DNA: TGTGCCAGCAGTTACTCGCACAGGGAACTGTACTTC; size: -; V: TRBV6-5; J: TRBJ2-7; D: -
CDR3: CASSSVVEQYF; DNA: TGTGCCAGCAGTTCCGTTGTCGAGCAGTACTTC; size: -; V: TRBV28; J: TRBJ2-7; D: -
CDR3: CASSLGGGKHQPQHF; DNA: TGTGCCAGCAGCTTAGGGGGAGGGAAGCATCAGCCCCAGCATTTT; size: -; V: TRBV7-2; J: TRBJ1-5; D: -
CDR3: CASRRGGQRNQPQHF; DNA: TGTGCCAGCAGGAGAGGGGGACAGCGCAATCAGCCCCAGCATTTT; size: -; V: TRBV28; J: TRBJ1-5; D: TRBD1
CDR3: CATSDLRLGNEQFF; DNA: TGTGCCACCAGTGATTTACGGCTGGGCAATGAGCAGTTCTTC; size: -; V: TRBV24-1; J: TRBJ2-1; D: -
CDR3: CASTRVPGLLNEQFF; DNA: TGCGCCAGCACTCGCGTCCCGGGACTCCTCAATGAGCAGTTCTTC; size: -; V: TRBV5-1; J: TRBJ2-1; D: -
CDR3: CASSPGQSNSPLHF; DNA: TGTGCCAGCAGCCCGGGACAGAGCAATTCACCCCTCCACTTT; size: -; V: TRBV3-1/TRBV3-2; J: TRBJ1-6; D: TRBD1
CDR3: CASSSRDSSESYEQYF; DNA: TGTGCCAGCAGCAGTCGGGACAGTTCTGAAAGCTACGAGCAGTACTTC; size: once; V: TRBV7-9; J: TRBJ2-7; D: TRBD1
CDR3: CASSIELASYNEQFF; DNA: TGTGCCAGTAGTATAGAACTAGCGAGCTACAATGAGCAGTTCTTC; size: -; V: TRBV19; J: TRBJ2-1; D: TRBD2
CDR3: CASSLRDRGSPLHF; DNA: TGTGCCAGCAGCCTCCGGGACAGGGGTTCACCCCTCCACTTT; size: once; V: TRBV2; J: TRBJ1-6; D: TRBD1
CDR3: CASSSSGLGWETQYF; DNA: TGTGCCAGCAGTTCCTCTGGACTAGGTTGGGAGACCCAGTACTTC; size: -; V: TRBV28; J: TRBJ2-5; D: TRBD2
CDR3: CASSLRGLTDTQYF; DNA: TGTGCCAGCAGCTTAAGGGGATTAACAGATACGCAGTATTTT; size: -; V: TRBV7-2; J: TRBJ2-3; D: -
CDR3: CASSSAVYNSPLHF; DNA: TGTGCCAGCAGTTCGGCAGTCTATAATTCACCCCTCCACTTT; size: -; V: TRBV27; J: TRBJ1-6; D: -
CDR3: CASSQSKGRGRYEQYF; DNA: TGTGCCAGCAGCCAAAGTAAGGGGAGGGGACGCTACGAGCAGTACTTC; size: once; V: TRBV3-1/TRBV3-2; J: TRBJ2-7; D: TRBD2
CDR3: CASSPRGRAWYF; DNA: TGTGCCAGCAGTCCCCGGGGTCGAGCATGGTACTTC; size: -; V: TRBV28; J: TRBJ2-7; D: -
CDR3: CASSLGQNAGELFF; DNA: TGCGCCAGCAGCTTGGGGCAGAACGCCGGGGAGCTGTTTTTT; size: -; V: TRBV5-1; J: TRBJ2-2; D: -
CDR3: CASSPGQEETQYF; DNA: TGCGCCAGCAGCCCCGGACAGGAAGAGACCCAGTACTTC; size: -; V: TRBV5-1; J: TRBJ2-5; D: TRBD1
CDR3: CASSQGGLAGATGELFF; DNA: TGCGCCAGCAGCCAAGGGGGGCTAGCGGGAGCGACCGGGGAGCTGTTTTTT; size: -; V: TRBV4-3; J: TRBJ2-2; D: TRBD2
CDR3: CASSQRENTEAFF; DNA: TGTGCCAGCAGCCAGAGAGAGAACACTGAAGCTTTCTTT; size: -; V: TRBV14; J: TRBJ1-1; D: -
CDR3: CASSMGRSEAFF; DNA: TGTGCCAGTAGTATGGGACGGTCTGAAGCTTTCTTT; size: -; V: TRBV19; J: TRBJ1-1; D: -
CDR3: CAWTPGSSYEQYF; DNA: TGTGCCTGGACCCCTGGTAGCTCCTACGAGCAGTACTTC; size: once; V: TRBV30; J: TRBJ2-7; D: -
CDR3: CASSERGYTF; DNA: TGTGCCAGCAGTGAGCGTGGCTACACCTTC; size: -; V: TRBV7-9; J: TRBJ1-2; D: -
CDR3: CSVGIWLSRFYGYTF; DNA: TGCAGCGTTGGGATTTGGCTGTCCCGATTTTATGGCTACACCTTC; size: -; V: TRBV29-1; J: TRBJ1-2; D: -
CDR3: CASSPMVSGNEQYF; DNA: TGTGCCAGCAGCCCCATGGTTTCCGGGAACGAGCAGTACTTC; size: -; V: TRBV9; J: TRBJ2-7; D: -
CDR3: CASSLNGGIYEQYF; DNA: TGTGCCAGCAGTTTAAATGGGGGTATCTACGAGCAGTACTTC; size: -; V: TRBV27; J: TRBJ2-7; D: -
CDR3: CASSFTGGMNTEAFF; DNA: TGTGCCAGCAGCTTCACAGGTGGAATGAACACTGAAGCTTTCTTT; size: -; V: TRBV5-6; J: TRBJ1-1; D: -
CDR3: CASSLRTSGRNEQFF; DNA: TGTGCCAGCAGCCTTCGGACTAGCGGGAGGAATGAGCAGTTCTTC; size: -; V: TRBV6-2/TRBV6-3; J: TRBJ2-1; D: TRBD2
CDR3: CARPTSGDPYEQYF; DNA: TGTGCCAGACCGACTAGCGGGGACCCCTACGAGCAGTACTTC; size: -; V: TRBV28; J: TRBJ2-7; D: TRBD2
CDR3: CAWSWGRNEQFF; DNA: TGTGCCTGGAGTTGGGGACGAAATGAGCAGTTCTTC; size: -; V: TRBV30; J: TRBJ2-1; D: -
CDR3: CASSLGQRGTDTQYF; DNA: TGTGCCAGCAGCCTGGGACAGCGGGGCACAGATACGCAGTATTTT; size: -; V: TRBV5-4; J: TRBJ2-3; D: -
CDR3: CASSEVGTDTQYF; DNA: TGTGCCAGCAGTGAAGTAGGCACAGATACGCAGTATTTT; size: -; V: TRBV2; J: TRBJ2-3; D: -
CDR3: CASSFTGASAAGLGTQYF; DNA: TGTGCCAGCAGTTTCACGGGGGCCTCAGCTGCGGGGTTAGGGACCCAGTACTTC; size: -; V: TRBV27; J: TRBJ2-5; D: -
CDR3: CASSPGGGFVEAFF; DNA: TGTGCCAGCTCACCAGGAGGGGGCTTCGTTGAAGCTTTCTTT; size: -; V: TRBV18; J: TRBJ1-1; D: TRBD1
CDR3: CATSTFTSGAYNEQFF; DNA: TGTGCCACCAGCACCTTCACTAGCGGGGCCTACAATGAGCAGTTCTTC; size: -; V: TRBV15; J: TRBJ2-1; D: TRBD2
CDR3: CASSEGGRGPREQYF; DNA: TGTGCCAGCAGTGAGGGTGGGAGGGGGCCCCGCGAGCAGTACTTC; size: -; V: TRBV25-1; J: TRBJ2-7; D: -
CDR3: CARLAGWYEQYF; DNA: TGTGCCAGACTAGCCGGGTGGTACGAGCAGTACTTC; size: -; V: TRBV6-5; J: TRBJ2-7; D: -
CDR3: CASSAPGENQPQHF; DNA: TGTGCCAGCAGTGCCCCAGGGGAAAATCAGCCCCAGCATTTT; size: -; V: TRBV25-1; J: TRBJ1-5; D: -
CDR3: CASSLRNTEAFF; DNA: TGTGCCAGCAGTTTGAGGAACACTGAAGCTTTCTTT; size: once; V: TRBV28; J: TRBJ1-1; D: -
CDR3: CASSQEVLTGSNEQFF; DNA: TGTGCCAGCAGCCAAGAAGTTTTGACAGGGAGCAATGAGCAGTTCTTC; size: -; V: TRBV3-1/TRBV3-2; J: TRBJ2-1; D: TRBD1
CDR3: CASSRSVSGNTIYF; DNA: TGTGCCAGCAGTCGATCCGTCTCTGGAAACACCATATATTTT; size: -; V: TRBV25-1; J: TRBJ1-3; D: -
CDR3: CASSPRAREGGGELFF; DNA: TGTGCCAGCAGCCCCCGGGCGAGGGAGGGAGGCGGGGAGCTGTTTTTT; size: -; V: TRBV7-3; J: TRBJ2-2; D: TRBD2
CDR3: CASSRDAGYQPQHF; DNA: TGTGCCAGCAGCCGGGACGCGGGGTATCAGCCCCAGCATTTT; size: -; V: TRBV5-5; J: TRBJ1-5; D: -
CDR3: CASSMGLQETQYF; DNA: TGCGCCAGCAGTATGGGCCTCCAAGAGACCCAGTACTTC; size: -; V: TRBV5-1; J: TRBJ2-5; D: -
CDR3: CASSSGILGNEQFF; DNA: TGTGCCAGCAGCTCCGGGATCCTCGGAAATGAGCAGTTCTTC; size: once; V: TRBV11-1; J: TRBJ2-1; D: -